Here is one T cell receptor (beta chain) with its context. This record belongs to a study of blood T cell repertoires in COVID-19. The V segment lost 3 bases and the J segment 1 base; nucleotides outside the gene matches: 10. The CDR3 contains 18 residues. The germline V gene encodes CDR1 MGHRA and CDR2 YSYEKL. Authors' processing steps: Reference gene primers were amplified, and this amplification served to estimate nucleated cell counts. Produced via immunoSEQ multiplex PCR; TCRdb's table is partial and in-frame only. Clonal size and the V and J genes are those of that table, whereas D and trimming came from the DNA. The sample includes about 210,000 clones, around 89% of them seen just once.

This sequence was found in a young man who had recovered from COVID-19. Specimen: PBMCs or T cells enriched from blood (not recorded which). The chain couples TRBV4-1 to TRBJ2-2, with 8 nucleotides matching TRBD2. CDR3: CASSHSKAGAVNTGELFF. CDR3 nucleotides: TGCGCCAGCAGCCATAGCAAAGCGGGGGCCGTGAACACCGGGGAGCTGTTTTTT.